The rows below give T cell receptor beta chains drawn from one sample of a study of response to subunit inactivated influenza vaccine. TCRdb processed the RT-PCR reads anew with MiXCR; each CDR3 protein has one entry. The repertoire holds some 500,000 distinct CDR3 sequences, with approximately 16% as singletons. This specimen was CD4+ T cells sorted from PBMCs, taken 23 to 25 months after vaccination. These receptors were obtained from a man between 50 and 69 years old who received an inactivated influenza vaccine. The CDR3 runs from the conserved cysteine through the conserved F or W. Size tells how often a clone was seen (once, few, many) or the class of an expanded clone, and some rows leave it out.

>TRBV5-5|few|TRBJ1-1
CASSSRGDPGGAEAFF
>TRBV10-3|few|TRBJ2-2
CAISSGGQVAGELFF
>TRBV24-1|.|TRBJ2-7
CATLLAGSYEQYF
>TRBV29-1|many|TRBJ1-5
CSVRFSGVGNQPQHF
>TRBV2|many|TRBJ1-1
CASSVEGRMNTEAFF
>TRBV4-1|few|TRBJ2-3
CASSQRTSGGPSTDTQYF
>TRBV20-1|.|TRBJ2-7
CSARRLAGGGEQYF
>TRBV20-1|.|TRBJ1-5
CCARRPRLRGNQPQHF
>TRBV3-1|many|TRBJ2-1
CASSQYDSLGEQFF
>TRBV3-1|few|TRBJ2-7
CASSQSGDSYEQYF
>TRBV5-1|.|TRBJ2-7
CASSSGTGALSYEQYF
>TRBV20-1|few|TRBJ1-5
CSASLPHGGNQPQHF
>TRBV10-3|.|TRBJ1-2
CAIRRNQRVGYTF